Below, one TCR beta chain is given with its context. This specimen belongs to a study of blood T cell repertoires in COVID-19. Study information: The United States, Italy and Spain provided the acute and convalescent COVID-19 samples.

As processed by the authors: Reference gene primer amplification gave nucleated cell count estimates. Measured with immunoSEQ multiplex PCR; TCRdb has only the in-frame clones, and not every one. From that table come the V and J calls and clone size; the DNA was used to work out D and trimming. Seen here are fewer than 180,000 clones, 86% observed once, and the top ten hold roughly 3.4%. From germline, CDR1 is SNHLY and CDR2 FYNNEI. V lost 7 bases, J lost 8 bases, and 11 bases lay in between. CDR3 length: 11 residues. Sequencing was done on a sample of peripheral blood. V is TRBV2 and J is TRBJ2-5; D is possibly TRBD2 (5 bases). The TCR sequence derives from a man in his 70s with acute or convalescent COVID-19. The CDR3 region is CASNQLDTQYF. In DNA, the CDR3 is TGTGCCAGCAACCAACTAGACACCCAGTACTTC.